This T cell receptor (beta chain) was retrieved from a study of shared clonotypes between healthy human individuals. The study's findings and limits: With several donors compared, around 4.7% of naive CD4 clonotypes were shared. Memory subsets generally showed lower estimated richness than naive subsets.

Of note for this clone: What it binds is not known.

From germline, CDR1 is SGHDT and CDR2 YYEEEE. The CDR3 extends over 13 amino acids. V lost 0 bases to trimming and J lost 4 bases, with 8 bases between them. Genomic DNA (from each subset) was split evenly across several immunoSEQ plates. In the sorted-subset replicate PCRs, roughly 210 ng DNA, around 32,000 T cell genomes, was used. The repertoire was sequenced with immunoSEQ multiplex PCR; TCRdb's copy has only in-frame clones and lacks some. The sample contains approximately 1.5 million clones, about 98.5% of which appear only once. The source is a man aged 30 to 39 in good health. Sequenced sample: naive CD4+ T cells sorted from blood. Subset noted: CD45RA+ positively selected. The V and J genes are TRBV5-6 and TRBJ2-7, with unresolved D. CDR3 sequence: CASSLGAYYEQYF. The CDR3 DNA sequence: TGTGCCAGCAGCTTGGGGGCTTATTACGAGCAGTACTTC.